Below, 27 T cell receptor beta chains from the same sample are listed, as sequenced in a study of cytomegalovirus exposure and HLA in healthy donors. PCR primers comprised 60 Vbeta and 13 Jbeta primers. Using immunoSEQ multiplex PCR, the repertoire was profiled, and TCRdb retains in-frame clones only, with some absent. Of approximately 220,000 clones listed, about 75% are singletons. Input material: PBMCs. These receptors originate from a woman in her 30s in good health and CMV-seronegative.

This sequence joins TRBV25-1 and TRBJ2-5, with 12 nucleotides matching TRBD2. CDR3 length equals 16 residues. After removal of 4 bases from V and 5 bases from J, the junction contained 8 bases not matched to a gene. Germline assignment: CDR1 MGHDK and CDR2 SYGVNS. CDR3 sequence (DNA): TGTGCCAGCAGTGTCTGGCTAGCGGGAGGGCAGGAGACCCAGTACTTC. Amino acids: CASSVWLAGGQETQYF.

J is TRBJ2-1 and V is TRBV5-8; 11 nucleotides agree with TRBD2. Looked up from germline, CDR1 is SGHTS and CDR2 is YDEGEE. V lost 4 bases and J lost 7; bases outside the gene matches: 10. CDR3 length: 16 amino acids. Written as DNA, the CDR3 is TGTGCCAGCAGCCGTATTAGCGGGAGGGCTAGAAATGAGCAGTTCTTC. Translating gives CASSRISGRARNEQFF.

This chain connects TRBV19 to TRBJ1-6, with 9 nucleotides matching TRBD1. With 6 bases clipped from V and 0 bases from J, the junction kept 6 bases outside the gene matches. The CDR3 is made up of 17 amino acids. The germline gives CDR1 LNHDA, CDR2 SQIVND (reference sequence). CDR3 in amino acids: CASSPGQGSSYNSPLHF. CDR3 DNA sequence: TGTGCCAGTAGCCCCGGACAGGGGAGCTCCTATAATTCACCCCTCCACTTT.

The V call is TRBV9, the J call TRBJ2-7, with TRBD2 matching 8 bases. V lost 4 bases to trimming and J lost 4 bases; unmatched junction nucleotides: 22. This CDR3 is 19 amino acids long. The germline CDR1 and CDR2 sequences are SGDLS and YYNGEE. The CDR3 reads CASSPGPLAGALSNYEQYF. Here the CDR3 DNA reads TGTGCCAGCAGCCCAGGCCCCCTAGCGGGCGCCCTTTCCAATTACGAGCAGTACTTC.

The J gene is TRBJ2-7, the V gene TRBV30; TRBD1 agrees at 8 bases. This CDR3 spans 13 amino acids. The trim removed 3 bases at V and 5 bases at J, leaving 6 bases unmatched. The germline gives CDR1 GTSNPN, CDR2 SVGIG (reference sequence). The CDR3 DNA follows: TGTGCCTGGAGACTTCCACAGGGGGACGAGCAGTACTTC. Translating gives CAWRLPQGDEQYF.

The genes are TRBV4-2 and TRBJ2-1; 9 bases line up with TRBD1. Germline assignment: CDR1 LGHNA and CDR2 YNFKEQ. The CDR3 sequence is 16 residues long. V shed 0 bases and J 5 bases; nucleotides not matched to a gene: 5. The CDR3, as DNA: TGTGCCAGCAGCCAAGAATCCGGGACAGGGCACAATGAGCAGTTCTTC. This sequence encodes CASSQESGTGHNEQFF.

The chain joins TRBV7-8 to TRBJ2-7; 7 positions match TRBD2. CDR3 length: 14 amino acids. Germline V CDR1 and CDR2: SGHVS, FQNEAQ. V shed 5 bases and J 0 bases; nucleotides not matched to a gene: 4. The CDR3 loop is CASSPREVSYEQYF. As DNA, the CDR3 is TGTGCCAGCAGCCCCCGGGAGGTCTCCTACGAGCAGTACTTC.

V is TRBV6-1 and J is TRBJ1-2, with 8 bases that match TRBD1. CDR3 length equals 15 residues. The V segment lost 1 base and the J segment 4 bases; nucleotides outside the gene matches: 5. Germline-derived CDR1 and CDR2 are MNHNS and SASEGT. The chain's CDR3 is CASSEGTGGGYGYTF. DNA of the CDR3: TGTGCCAGCAGTGAAGGAACAGGGGGTGGCTATGGCTACACCTTC.

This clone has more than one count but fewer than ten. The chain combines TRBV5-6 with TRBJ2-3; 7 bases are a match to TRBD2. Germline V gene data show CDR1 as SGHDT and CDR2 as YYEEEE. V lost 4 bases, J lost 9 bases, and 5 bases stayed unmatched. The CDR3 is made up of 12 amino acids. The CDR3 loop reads CASSRTSATQYF. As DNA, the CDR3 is TGTGCCAGCAGCAGGACTAGTGCAACGCAGTATTTT.

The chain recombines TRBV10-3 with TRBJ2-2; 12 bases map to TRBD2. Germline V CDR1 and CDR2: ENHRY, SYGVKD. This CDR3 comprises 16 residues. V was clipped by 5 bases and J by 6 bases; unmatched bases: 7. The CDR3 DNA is TGTGCCATCAGTCGGACTAGCGGGAAGAAGGCCGGGGAGCTGTTTTTT. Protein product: CAISRTSGKKAGELFF.

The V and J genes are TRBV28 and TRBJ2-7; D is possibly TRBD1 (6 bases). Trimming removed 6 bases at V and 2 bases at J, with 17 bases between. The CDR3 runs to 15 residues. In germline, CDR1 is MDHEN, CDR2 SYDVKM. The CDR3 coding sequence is TGTGCCAGCAGCCTGCTGGGGGCTCCGGCCTACGAGCAGTACTTC. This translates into CASSLLGAPAYEQYF.

DNA for the CDR3: TGTGCCAGCAGCAAGGGACTAGCGGCAGACACAAGCTACGAGCAGTACTTC. This sequence encodes CASSKGLAADTSYEQYF. This chain joins TRBV5-5 and TRBJ2-7, with 11 bases fitting TRBD2. Germline trimming cut 4 bases from V and 3 bases from J; bases unmatched to any gene: 12. Germline V gives CDR1 SGHKS, CDR2 YYEKEE (reference sequence). The CDR3 contains 17 residues.

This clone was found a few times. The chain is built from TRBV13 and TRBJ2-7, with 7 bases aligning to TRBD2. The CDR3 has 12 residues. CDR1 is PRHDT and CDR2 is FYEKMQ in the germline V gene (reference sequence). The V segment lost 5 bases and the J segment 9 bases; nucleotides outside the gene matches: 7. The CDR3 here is CASSSGVGSQYF. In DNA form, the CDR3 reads TGTGCCAGCAGCAGCGGGGTGGGATCGCAGTACTTC.

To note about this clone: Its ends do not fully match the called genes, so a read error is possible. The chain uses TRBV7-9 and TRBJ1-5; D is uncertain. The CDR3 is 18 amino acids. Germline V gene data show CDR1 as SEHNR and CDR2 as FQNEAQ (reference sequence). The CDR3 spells CSSSLHISNSVFNQPQHF. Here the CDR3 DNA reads TGTTCCAGCAGCCTCCACATCTCTAACAGTGTATTCAATCAGCCCCAGCATTTT.

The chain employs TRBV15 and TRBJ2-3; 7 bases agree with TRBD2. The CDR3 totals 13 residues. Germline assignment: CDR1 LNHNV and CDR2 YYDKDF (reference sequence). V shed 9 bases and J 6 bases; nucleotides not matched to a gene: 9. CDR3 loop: CATERGGADTQYF. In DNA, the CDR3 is TGTGCCACTGAGCGGGGAGGAGCGGATACGCAGTATTTT.

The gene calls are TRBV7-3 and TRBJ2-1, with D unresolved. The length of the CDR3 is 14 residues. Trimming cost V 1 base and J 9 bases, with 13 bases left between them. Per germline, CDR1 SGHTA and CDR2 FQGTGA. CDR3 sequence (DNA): TGTGCCAGCAGCTTAAAAGTCTTTGGCGGTGAGCAGTTCTTC. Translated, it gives CASSLKVFGGEQFF. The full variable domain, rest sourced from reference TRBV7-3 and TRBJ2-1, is GAGVSQTPSNKVTEKGKYVELRCDPISGHTALYWYRQSLGQGPEFLIYFQGTGAADDSGLPNDRFFAVRPEGSVSTLKIQRTERGDSAVYLCASSLKVFGGEQFFGPGTRLTVL.

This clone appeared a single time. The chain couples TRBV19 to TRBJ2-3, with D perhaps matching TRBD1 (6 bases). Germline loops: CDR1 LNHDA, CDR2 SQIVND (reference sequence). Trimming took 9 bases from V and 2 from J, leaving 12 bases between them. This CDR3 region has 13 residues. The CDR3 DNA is TGTGCCAGCCAGGGGCCCTACACAGATACGCAGTATTTT. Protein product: CASQGPYTDTQYF.

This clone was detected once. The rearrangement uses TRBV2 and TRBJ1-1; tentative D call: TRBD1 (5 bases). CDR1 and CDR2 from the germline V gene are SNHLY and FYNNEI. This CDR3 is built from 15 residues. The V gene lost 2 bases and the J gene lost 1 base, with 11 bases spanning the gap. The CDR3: CASSEFWGGNTEAFF. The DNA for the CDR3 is TGTGCCAGCAGTGAATTCTGGGGCGGGAACACTGAAGCTTTCTTT.

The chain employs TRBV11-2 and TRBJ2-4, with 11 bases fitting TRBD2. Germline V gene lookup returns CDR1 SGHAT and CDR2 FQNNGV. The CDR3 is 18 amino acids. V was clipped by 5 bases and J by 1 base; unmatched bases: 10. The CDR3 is CASSPFSGRAGAKNIQYF. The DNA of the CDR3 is TGTGCCAGCAGCCCATTTAGCGGGAGGGCCGGGGCCAAAAACATTCAGTACTTC.

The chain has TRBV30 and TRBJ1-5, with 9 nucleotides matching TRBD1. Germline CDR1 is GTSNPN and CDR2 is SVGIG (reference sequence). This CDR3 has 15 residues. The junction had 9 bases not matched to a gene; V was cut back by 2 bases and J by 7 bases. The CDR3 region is CAWSYPGQGWQPQHF. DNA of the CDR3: TGTGCCTGGAGTTACCCGGGACAGGGTTGGCAGCCCCAGCATTTT.

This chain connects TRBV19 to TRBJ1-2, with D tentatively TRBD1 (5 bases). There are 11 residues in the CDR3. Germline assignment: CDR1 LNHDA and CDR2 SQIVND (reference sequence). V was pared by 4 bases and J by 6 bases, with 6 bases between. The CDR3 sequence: CASSTGDGYTF. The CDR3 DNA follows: TGTGCCAGTAGTACGGGGGATGGCTACACCTTC.

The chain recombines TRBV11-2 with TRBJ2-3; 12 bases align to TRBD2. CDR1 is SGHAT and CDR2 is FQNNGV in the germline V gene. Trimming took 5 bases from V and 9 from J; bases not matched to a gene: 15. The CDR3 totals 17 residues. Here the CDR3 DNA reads TGTGCCAGCAGCCCGCCACTAGCGGGGGGACCCGGGATCACGCAGTATTTT. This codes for CASSPPLAGGPGITQYF. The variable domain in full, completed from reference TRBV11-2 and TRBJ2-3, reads EAGVAQSPRYKIIEKRQSVAFWCNPISGHATLYWYQQILGQGPKLLIQFQNNGVVDDSQLPKDRFSAERLKGVDSTLKIQPAKLEDSAVYLCASSPPLAGGPGITQYFGPGTRLTVL.

DNA of the CDR3: TGTGCCAGCAGTTCGATGTCGGGGGGCGAGACCCAGTACTTC. Its translation: CASSSMSGGETQYF. V usage is TRBV6-6 and J usage is TRBJ2-5; possible D gene TRBD2, 7 bases. Trimming took 4 bases from V and 5 from J, leaving 14 bases between them. The CDR3 consists of 14 residues. CDR1 is MNHNY, CDR2 SVGAGI, per germline (reference sequence).

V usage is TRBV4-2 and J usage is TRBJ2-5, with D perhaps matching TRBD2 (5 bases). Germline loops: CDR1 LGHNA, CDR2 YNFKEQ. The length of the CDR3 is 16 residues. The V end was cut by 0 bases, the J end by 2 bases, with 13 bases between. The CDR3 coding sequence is TGTGCCAGCAGCCAAGAGACGACTAACGAACAAGAGACCCAGTACTTC. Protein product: CASSQETTNEQETQYF.

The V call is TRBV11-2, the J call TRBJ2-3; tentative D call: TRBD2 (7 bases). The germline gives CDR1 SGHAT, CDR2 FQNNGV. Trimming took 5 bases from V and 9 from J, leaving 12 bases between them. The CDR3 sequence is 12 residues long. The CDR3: CASSPRGGTQYF. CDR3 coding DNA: TGTGCCAGCAGCCCTAGGGGGGGAACGCAGTATTTT. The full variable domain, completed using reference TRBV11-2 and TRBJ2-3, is EAGVAQSPRYKIIEKRQSVAFWCNPISGHATLYWYQQILGQGPKLLIQFQNNGVVDDSQLPKDRFSAERLKGVDSTLKIQPAKLEDSAVYLCASSPRGGTQYFGPGTRLTVL.

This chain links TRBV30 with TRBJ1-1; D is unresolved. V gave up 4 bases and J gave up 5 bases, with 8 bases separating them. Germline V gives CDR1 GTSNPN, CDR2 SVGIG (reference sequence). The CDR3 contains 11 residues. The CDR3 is CAWNVRTEAFF. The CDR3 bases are TGTGCCTGGAACGTCAGAACTGAAGCTTTCTTT.

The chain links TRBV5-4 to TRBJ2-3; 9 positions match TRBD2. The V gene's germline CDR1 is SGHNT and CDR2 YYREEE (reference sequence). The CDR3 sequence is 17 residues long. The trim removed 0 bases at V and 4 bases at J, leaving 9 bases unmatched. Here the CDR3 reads CASSLGIARGGSDTQYF. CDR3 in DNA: TGTGCCAGCAGCTTGGGGATCGCGCGGGGGGGTTCAGATACGCAGTATTTT.